Below, 7 T cell receptor beta chains from the same sample are listed, as sequenced in a study of shared clonotypes between healthy human individuals. Libraries were prepared by immunoSEQ multiplex PCR; TCRdb keeps only in-frame clonotypes and omits some of them. The sample lists just over 2,000,000 clones; around 96% were seen once. Only CD45RO-negative cells positively selected for CCR7 counted as naive CD8 cells, so terminally differentiated effector memory CD45RA+ cells were excluded. Input material: naive CD8+ T cells sorted from blood. These TCRs come from a man between 18 and 29 years old in good health.

The J gene is TRBJ2-1, the V gene TRBV28, with TRBD2 identical over 8 bases. The CDR3 consists of 19 residues. Germline V gene data show CDR1 as MDHEN and CDR2 as SYDVKM. V lost 3 bases and J lost 4; bases outside the gene matches: 17. CDR3 nucleotides: TGTGCCAGCAGTTTCCTCGGGGGGGCCTTCATCGCCCAGTACAATGAGCAGTTCTTC. Protein sequence: CASSFLGGAFIAQYNEQFF.

Concerning this clone: The same CDR3 arises from other DNA sequences in this sample as well. The chain's CDR3 is CASSPGQGSYGYTF. Written as DNA, the CDR3 is TGCGCCAGCAGCCCCGGACAGGGGAGCTATGGCTACACCTTC. The rearrangement links TRBV5-1 to TRBJ1-2; TRBD1 aligns across 9 bases. Looked up from germline, CDR1 is SGHRS and CDR2 is YFSETQ. The V and J ends lost 4 bases and 4 bases, in that order; junction bases with no gene match: 5. The CDR3 has 14 residues.

The chain is built from TRBV7-9 and TRBJ2-3; 7 bases agree with TRBD1. Unmatched junction bases numbered 9, after V lost 5 bases and J lost 1 base. This CDR3 has 16 amino acids. The germline CDR1 and CDR2 sequences are SEHNR and FQNEAQ (reference sequence). CDR3 amino acids: CASSSYVGQGTDTQYF. The CDR3 DNA reads as TGTGCCAGCAGCAGCTACGTCGGACAGGGCACAGATACGCAGTATTTT.

The chain joins TRBV7-9 to TRBJ1-4; no definite D call. CDR3 length equals 16 residues. In germline, CDR1 is SEHNR, CDR2 FQNEAQ (reference sequence). Trimming shortened V by 4 bases and J by 8 bases, and 20 bases separated the two germline ends. CDR3 sequence reads: CASSSPGGESGEKLFF. As DNA, the CDR3 is TGTGCCAGCAGCTCCCCCGGTGGAGAAAGCGGCGAAAAACTGTTTTTT.

This rearrangement joins TRBV30 to TRBJ1-1, with 7 bases fitting TRBD1. Germline V lookup: CDR1 GTSNPN, CDR2 SVGIG (reference sequence). V was pared by 8 bases and J by 0 bases, with 3 bases of the junction left unmatched. The CDR3 length is 12 residues. The CDR3 nucleotides read TGTGCCGACGACAGGGTGAACACTGAAGCTTTCTTT. It yields the protein CADDRVNTEAFF. Filled out from reference TRBV30 and TRBJ1-1, the complete variable domain reads SQTIHQWPATLVQPVGSPLSLECTVEGTSNPNLYWYRQAAGRGLQLLFYSVGIGQISSEVPQNLSASRPQDRQFILSSKKLLLSDSGFYLCADDRVNTEAFFGQGTRLTVV.

This chain connects TRBV7-8 to TRBJ2-3; a weak D match, TRBD2 (6 bases). The germline gives CDR1 SGHVS, CDR2 FQNEAQ. The CDR3 is 15 residues long. With 4 bases removed from V and 0 bases from J, the gap between germline ends came to 11 bases. CDR3 nucleotides: TGTGCCAGCAGCTCGGGACTTCTTAGCACAGATACGCAGTATTTT. This translates into CASSSGLLSTDTQYF.

The rearrangement links TRBV7-9 to TRBJ2-3, with 8 positions matching TRBD2. Germline-derived CDR1 and CDR2 are SEHNR and FQNEAQ (reference sequence). This CDR3 has 16 residues. The J segment lost 5 bases and the V segment lost 5 bases, leaving 12 bases of the junction unmatched. CDR3 region: CASSPPQGAGVDTQYF. In DNA, the CDR3 is TGTGCCAGCAGCCCACCACAGGGAGCGGGAGTAGATACGCAGTATTTT.